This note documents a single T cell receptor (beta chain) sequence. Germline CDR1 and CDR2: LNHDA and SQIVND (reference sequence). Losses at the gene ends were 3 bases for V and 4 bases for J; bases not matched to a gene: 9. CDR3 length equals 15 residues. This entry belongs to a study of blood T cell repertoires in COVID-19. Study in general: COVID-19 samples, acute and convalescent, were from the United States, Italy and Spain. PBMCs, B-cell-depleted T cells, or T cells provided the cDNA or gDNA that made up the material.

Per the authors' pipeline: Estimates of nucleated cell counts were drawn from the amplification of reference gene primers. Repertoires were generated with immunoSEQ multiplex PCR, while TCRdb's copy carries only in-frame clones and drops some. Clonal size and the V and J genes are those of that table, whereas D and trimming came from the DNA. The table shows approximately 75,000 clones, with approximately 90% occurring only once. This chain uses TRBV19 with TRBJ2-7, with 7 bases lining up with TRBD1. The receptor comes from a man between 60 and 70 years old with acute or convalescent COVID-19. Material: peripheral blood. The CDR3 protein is CASSIRNRGIYEQYF. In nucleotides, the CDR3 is TGTGCCAGTAGTATCCGGAACAGGGGAATATACGAGCAGTACTTC.